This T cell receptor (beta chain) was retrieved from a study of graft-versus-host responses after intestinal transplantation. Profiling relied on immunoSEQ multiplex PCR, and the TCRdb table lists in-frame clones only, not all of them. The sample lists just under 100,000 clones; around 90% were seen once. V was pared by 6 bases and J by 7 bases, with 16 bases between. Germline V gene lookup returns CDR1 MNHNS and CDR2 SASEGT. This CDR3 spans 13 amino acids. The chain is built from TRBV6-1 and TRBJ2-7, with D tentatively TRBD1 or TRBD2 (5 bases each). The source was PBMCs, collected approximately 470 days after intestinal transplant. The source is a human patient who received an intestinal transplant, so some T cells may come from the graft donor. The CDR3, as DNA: TGTGCCAGCAGGGGGGACGGGGCGAGGGAGCAGTACTTC. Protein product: CASRGDGAREQYF.